This T cell receptor (beta chain) was identified in a study of cytomegalovirus exposure and HLA in healthy donors. Study-wide background: Among the 400 or so donors who were genotyped, about 80% fell in the genetic ancestry cluster that is associated with self-reported Caucasian donors.

A multiplex PCR was run with 60 Vbeta primers and 13 Jbeta primers. The data were produced by immunoSEQ multiplex PCR, yet TCRdb's version contains in-frame clones alone and is incomplete. The table shows roughly 180,000 clones, with over 65% occurring only once. The V end lost 5 bases, the J end lost 3 bases, and 11 bases lay between the germline ends. The CDR3 contains 14 residues. The germline gives CDR1 SGHTA, CDR2 FQGTGA. Concerning this clone: Antigen specificity is unknown.

General study points: With later analysis, a missense DCLRE1C variant became linked to TCR beta V- and J-gene trimming.

Sequencing was done on a sample of PBMCs. This sequence was found in a man in his late teens or twenties in good health and CMV-seronegative. This chain links TRBV7-3 with TRBJ1-3; a weak D match, TRBD1 (6 bases). The CDR3 DNA follows: TGTGCCAGCAGCCAAACAGGGATTGGAAACACCATATATTTT. Translated: CASSQTGIGNTIYF.